The present entry profiles one TCR beta chain with its context. Its matching antigen is unknown. Losses at the gene ends were 7 bases for V and 4 bases for J; bases not matched to a gene: 10. The CDR3 has 15 amino acids. Germline loops: CDR1 KGHDR, CDR2 SFDVKD. The data are from a study of CD8+CD57+ T cells in acquired aplastic anemia. Overall study findings and caveats: CD8+ Simpson's diversity did not differ significantly between patients and controls. Patients had fewer than 35 CD8+ CDR3 sequences in common with controls (the shared set).

Flow cytometry had shown expanded CD8+CD57+ cells in the patients chosen for sequencing. Sampling of blood occurred while the patients had still received no therapy. The template used for profiling TCR beta VDJ and CDR3 was genomic DNA. From the reads, TCRdb called clonotypes with MiXCR, one entry per CDR3 protein. The sample has 250,000 to 350,000 distinct CDR3 sequences, approximately 57% seen once. The chain joins TRBV24-1 to TRBJ1-2; 8 bases are shared with TRBD1. This receptor was identified in a human donor with aplastic anemia. Sequenced input: sorted CD4+, CD8+, or CD8+CD57+ T cells (not recorded which) from PBMCs. The CDR3 region has the DNA TGTGCCACCAGCGGGGCGACAGGGGCATTCTATGGCTACACCTTC. Its protein product is CATSGATGAFYGYTF.